The sequence of this TCR beta chain was determined in a study of T cell responses to AZD1222 COVID-19 vaccine. The table came from immunoSEQ multiplex PCR; TCRdb's copy has only in-frame clones and leaves some out. The data hold over 100,000 clones, with approximately 91% observed a single time. The clonotype comes from an adult in good health. This sample comprised peripheral blood, obtained on day 0 of AZD1222 vaccination.

CDR3 in amino acids: CASSMDSLASNQPQHF. In DNA, the CDR3 is TGTGCCAGCAGTATGGACAGTTTAGCTAGCAATCAGCCCCAGCATTTT. This sequence joins TRBV27 and TRBJ1-5, with D perhaps matching TRBD1 (6 bases). The germline V and J ends were trimmed by 5 bases and 0 bases, with 14 bases remaining between them. This CDR3 comprises 16 residues. Germline-derived CDR1 and CDR2 are MNHEY and SMNVEV (reference sequence).